This TCR beta chain was profiled in a study of blood T cell repertoires in COVID-19. Study summary: COVID-19 samples, acute and convalescent, were from the United States, Italy and Spain. Nucleic acid was either cDNA or gDNA, and it came from T cells, B-cell-depleted T cells, or PBMCs.

The data were produced by immunoSEQ multiplex PCR, yet TCRdb's version contains in-frame clones alone and is incomplete. The sample lists under 300,000 clones, 86% seen once, with roughly 5.8% in the top ten. CDR1 and CDR2 (germline): MNHEY, SMNVEV (reference sequence). Trimming cost V 4 bases and J 1 base, with 14 bases left between them. CDR3 length: 15 residues. This receptor was obtained from a man aged 55 to 70 with acute or convalescent COVID-19. Material for sequencing was peripheral blood. This chain joins TRBV27 and TRBJ2-7; D possibly corresponds to TRBD2 (5 bases). CDR3 bases: TGTGCCAGCAGTTCCCCTAGAGGGAGTTCCTACGAGCAGTACTTC. Translating gives CASSSPRGSSYEQYF.